This TCR beta chain was recorded in a study of T-cell memory formation after mild COVID-19. Study-wide background: In these data, TCR clusters were largely donor specific.

TCR alpha and TCR beta cDNA libraries carrying sample barcodes and UMIs came from 5'RACE with constant-segment primers. TCRdb called the 5' RACE reads again in MiXCR, with one record for every CDR3 protein. Here the sample spans hundreds of thousands of distinct CDR3 sequences, roughly 14% being singletons. The CDR3 length is 15 residues. Germline lookup yields CDR1 ENHRY and CDR2 SYGVKD. Unmatched junction bases numbered 10, after V lost 6 bases and J lost 3 bases. Study-wide results and limits: Clones from the second wave (peaking day 37) had unconfirmed SARS-CoV-2 specificity.

As to this clonotype: Its specificity is unknown.

This receptor was identified in a man aged 18 to 29 who had mild COVID-19 (a few samples of this study predate the infection). Cell type and time point are not known. Sequenced sample: PBMCs or a T cell subset sorted from them (not recorded which). This chain links TRBV10-3 with TRBJ1-1; 7 bases are shared with TRBD1. The CDR3 bases are TGTGCCATCAGATACAGGACAGGCTCAGACACTGAAGCTTTCTTT. Amino acid sequence: CAIRYRTGSDTEAFF.